This T cell receptor beta chain comes out of a study of patients and donors after allogeneic stem cell transplantation. One entry per CDR3 protein, called by TCRdb with MiXCR from the RT-PCR reads. Of about a million distinct CDR3 sequences listed, approximately 18% are singletons. The CDR3 is made up of 13 amino acids. V lost 0 bases and J 6 bases, leaving 11 bases between the germline ends. Per the germline V gene, CDR1 is DFQATT and CDR2 is SNEGSKA (reference sequence). This sequence joins TRBV20-1 and TRBJ1-2; maybe TRBD1 (5 bases). This TCR came from a human donor who was either an allogeneic HSCT recipient or a stem cell or donor lymphocyte infusion donor (not recorded which). It is not recorded whose cells these are; they may come from a transplant donor. Specimen: blood, either unsorted or a sorted T cell fraction (not recorded which). This CDR3 reads CSAREGVRNGYTF. The CDR3 DNA follows: TGCAGTGCTAGAGAGGGGGTTAGGAATGGCTACACCTTC.